The 21 T cell receptor beta chains reported below all come from one sample, sequenced in a study of cytomegalovirus exposure and HLA in healthy donors. In the PCR, 60 Vbeta and 13 Jbeta primers were used. Assay: immunoSEQ multiplex PCR; the TCRdb copy retains only in-frame clones and omits some. The data contain 100,000 to 150,000 clones, roughly a tenth of them singletons. The specimen was PBMCs. The receptors originated from a woman aged 18-29 years in good health and CMV-seropositive.

This clone has more than one count but fewer than ten. The J gene is TRBJ1-1, the V gene TRBV18; 9 positions match TRBD1. The V gene's germline CDR1 is KGHSH and CDR2 LQKENI. This CDR3 region has 15 residues. V lost 3 bases, J lost 4 bases, and 6 bases stayed unmatched. The CDR3 here is CASSPTQGARTEAFF. The CDR3 nucleotides read TGTGCCAGCTCACCCACACAGGGGGCGCGCACTGAAGCTTTCTTT.

This clone was seen only a few times. V is TRBV2 and J is TRBJ2-7; 7 bases are shared with TRBD1. CDR3 length: 14 residues. Per germline, CDR1 SNHLY and CDR2 FYNNEI. V lost 6 bases and J lost 9; bases outside the gene matches: 14. This CDR3 reads CASRRGQPLSGQYF. DNA for the CDR3: TGTGCCAGCAGAAGGGGACAGCCCCTGTCAGGGCAGTACTTC.

About this clone itself: The junction departs from the called germline gene at one end, perhaps through a read error. The chain uses TRBV9 and TRBJ2-2; a possible D gene is TRBD2 (6 bases). This CDR3 comprises 13 residues. CDR1 and CDR2 (germline): SGDLS, YYNGEE. The chain's CDR3 is CASSVAGYGGLFF. The DNA of the CDR3 is TGTGCCAGCAGCGTCGCGGGATACGGGGGGCTGTTTTTT.

This clone was detected a few times. The CDR3 DNA reads TGTGCCAGCAGCGGCGGACTAGAAGAGACCCAGTACTTC. Translation: CASSGGLEETQYF. The genes are TRBV9 and TRBJ2-5, with 7 bases that match TRBD2. V was clipped by 3 bases and J by 3 bases; unmatched bases: 2. The CDR3 is 13 amino acids. The germline CDR1 and CDR2 sequences are SGDLS and YYNGEE. The whole variable domain, filled in from reference TRBV9 and TRBJ2-5, reads DSGVTQTPKHLITATGQRVTLRCSPRSGDLSVYWYQQSLDQGLQFLIQYYNGEERAKGNILERFSAQQFPDLHSELNLSSLELGDSALYFCASSGGLEETQYFGPGTRLLVL.

CDR3 protein: CASSSGLTSADTQYF. For the CDR3, the DNA is TGCGCCAGCAGCTCGGGATTGACTAGCGCAGATACGCAGTATTTT. The chain carries TRBV5-1 and TRBJ2-3; 8 positions match TRBD2. Germline CDR1 and CDR2: SGHRS and YFSETQ. This CDR3 spans 15 amino acids. With V trimmed by 3 bases and J by 4 bases, 7 bases remained unmatched.

This clone was detected only a few times. DNA for the CDR3: TGCGCCAGCAGCTTGGGACAGAGGAACACTGAAGCTTTCTTT. It specifies CASSLGQRNTEAFF. The chain couples TRBV5-1 to TRBJ1-1; possible D gene TRBD1, 5 bases. The V end lost 0 bases, the J end lost 1 base, and 7 bases lay between the germline ends. CDR1 is SGHRS, CDR2 YFSETQ, per germline. This CDR3 is built from 14 residues.

As to this clone: A read error may account for a junction end that differs from germline. The CDR3 sequence: CASSLALGDLQPRGRLF. The DNA of the CDR3 is TGTGCCAGCAGCTTGGCTCTGGGGGACCTCCAGCCGAGGGGGCGTCTCTTC. The chain has TRBV5-4 and TRBJ2-1, with 7 bases lining up with TRBD1. This CDR3 has 17 residues. Germline loops: CDR1 SGHNT, CDR2 YYREEE (reference sequence).

This clone was seen a few times. This sequence joins TRBV5-1 and TRBJ1-1; D unclear. This CDR3 is 15 amino acids long. CDR1 and CDR2 from the germline V gene are SGHRS and YFSETQ. Trimming took off 0 bases at V and 5 bases at J, with 14 bases between the two ends. This CDR3 is CASSLDVGLGTEAFF. The CDR3 DNA sequence: TGCGCCAGCAGCTTGGATGTCGGACTAGGGACTGAAGCTTTCTTT. The variable domain in full, with the rest retrieved from reference TRBV5-1 and TRBJ1-1, is KAGVTQTPRYLIKTRGQQVTLSCSPISGHRSVSWYQQTPGQGLQFLFEYFSETQRNKGNFPGRFSGRQFSNSRSEMNVSTLELGDSALYLCASSLDVGLGTEAFFGQGTRLTVV.

In its sample, this clone was seen a few times. The chain couples TRBV10-2 to TRBJ2-2; possible D gene TRBD1, 5 bases. From germline, CDR1 is WSHSY and CDR2 SAAADI. The CDR3 has 17 amino acids. Trimming stripped 6 bases from V and 0 bases from J, with 17 bases between. The CDR3 region is CASRGFWGPTNTGELFF. CDR3 coding DNA: TGCGCCAGCAGGGGCTTCTGGGGCCCGACGAACACCGGGGAGCTGTTTTTT.

This chain connects TRBV19 to TRBJ2-7; 8 bases are shared with TRBD1. Germline CDR1 LNHDA, CDR2 SQIVND (reference sequence). This CDR3 is 14 amino acids long. J lost 5 bases, V lost 2 bases, and 5 bases had no gene match. CDR3 protein: CASSIQGAKNEQYF. DNA for the CDR3: TGTGCCAGTAGTATACAGGGGGCAAAGAACGAGCAGTACTTC.

V and J are TRBV30 and TRBJ2-7, with a weak D call TRBD2 (6 bases). Per the germline V gene, CDR1 is GTSNPN and CDR2 is SVGIG (reference sequence). The CDR3 totals 13 residues. Trimming took 3 bases from V and 4 from J, leaving 13 bases between them. This CDR3 reads CAWSVGLLYEQYF. In DNA form, the CDR3 reads TGTGCCTGGAGCGTGGGACTCCTTTACGAGCAGTACTTC.

The CDR3 sequence: CASSLKGDPINEQFF. For the CDR3, the DNA is TGTGCCAGCAGCTTAAAGGGGGATCCCATCAATGAGCAGTTCTTC. The chain links TRBV7-3 to TRBJ2-1; maybe TRBD1 (6 bases). Trimming removed 1 base at V and 6 bases at J, with 13 bases between. CDR1 and CDR2 from the germline V gene are SGHTA and FQGTGA. The CDR3 loop spans 15 amino acids.

This chain uses TRBV5-4 with TRBJ1-2, with a weak D call TRBD1 (5 bases). V lost 7 bases and J 8 bases, leaving 9 bases between the germline ends. Germline V CDR1 and CDR2: SGHNT, YYREEE (reference sequence). The CDR3 extends over 10 amino acids. The CDR3 coding sequence is TGTGCCAGCTCCCCAGGGGGCTACACCTTC. Residues: CASSPGGYTF.

The V call is TRBV5-4, the J call TRBJ1-1; TRBD1 is a possible D gene (6 bases). Germline V gives CDR1 SGHNT, CDR2 YYREEE (reference sequence). V shed 4 bases and J shed 10 bases, with 17 bases lying between them. CDR3 length: 13 amino acids. DNA of the CDR3: TGTGCCAGCAGCGCGGCGACGTTAGGGGGAGCTTTCTTT. Residues: CASSAATLGGAFF.

The genes are TRBV7-9 and TRBJ2-1; 12 bases are a match to TRBD2. From germline, CDR1 is SEHNR and CDR2 FQNEAQ (reference sequence). After removal of 5 bases from V and 5 bases from J, the junction contained 7 bases not matched to a gene. The CDR3 sequence is 16 residues long. This chain's CDR3 is CASSPGTSGLHNEQFF. The CDR3 nucleotides read TGTGCCAGCAGCCCCGGGACTAGCGGGCTCCACAATGAGCAGTTCTTC.

This clone was detected only a few times. The chain is built from TRBV11-3 and TRBJ2-1; D perhaps matches TRBD2 (5 bases). CDR1 is SGHNT and CDR2 is YENEEA in the germline V gene. The CDR3 has 13 residues. V gave up 5 bases and J gave up 6 bases, with 11 bases separating them. The CDR3 reads CASSPGVRNEQFF. The CDR3 nucleotides are TGTGCCAGCAGCCCCGGGGTGCGCAATGAGCAGTTCTTC.

This clone occurred a few times. This sequence joins TRBV19 and TRBJ2-7, with 7 bases that match TRBD1. The V segment lost 4 bases and the J segment 2 bases; nucleotides outside the gene matches: 8. Germline V lookup: CDR1 LNHDA, CDR2 SQIVND (reference sequence). CDR3 length: 15 residues. CDR3 nucleotide sequence: TGTGCCAGTAGTAAAGAGGTCGGGACAGCCTACGAGCAGTACTTC. Translation: CASSKEVGTAYEQYF. Full variable domain (outside the CDR3, taken from reference TRBV19 and TRBJ2-7): DGGITQSPKYLFRKEGQNVTLSCEQNLNHDAMYWYRQDPGQGLRLIYYSQIVNDFQKGDIAEGYSVSREKKESFPLTVTSAQKNPTAFYLCASSKEVGTAYEQYFGPGTRLTVT.

This clone was observed a handful of times. CDR3 amino acids: CASSLIRGSHTEAFF. DNA of the CDR3: TGTGCCAGCAGTTTAATTCGGGGGAGCCACACTGAAGCTTTCTTT. The chain carries TRBV28 and TRBJ1-1, with a possible D match to TRBD1 (5 bases). This CDR3 comprises 15 residues. Germline CDR1 MDHEN, CDR2 SYDVKM. V lost 2 bases to trimming and J lost 3 bases, with 13 bases between them.

The sample holds a few counts of this clone. The rearrangement links TRBV4-1 to TRBJ1-2; 12 nucleotides agree with TRBD1. The CDR3 loop spans 16 amino acids. V lost 0 bases and J lost 7; bases outside the gene matches: 6. Germline assignment: CDR1 MGHRA and CDR2 YSYEKL. CDR3 sequence (DNA): TGCGCCAGCAGCCAAGAAGGGACAGGGGGCGTATCTGGCTACACCTTC. As protein: CASSQEGTGGVSGYTF.

V usage is TRBV29-1 and J usage is TRBJ2-3; 10 bases match TRBD2. CDR3 length equals 18 residues. Germline CDR1 and CDR2: SQVTM and ANQGSEA. With 7 bases clipped from V and 4 bases from J, the junction kept 20 bases outside the gene matches. The CDR3 coding sequence is TGCAGCGCTGGCGTGGGAGCGGGAGGGCCTCAAGGGCCAGATACGCAGTATTTT. This sequence encodes CSAGVGAGGPQGPDTQYF.

This clone was observed a few times. The chain links TRBV7-9 to TRBJ2-7, with 8 bases lining up with TRBD2. The CDR3 totals 16 residues. Germline values: CDR1 SEHNR, CDR2 FQNEAQ (reference sequence). V lost 8 bases and J lost 6; bases outside the gene matches: 18. DNA of the CDR3: TGTGCCAGCCGACCTCCGGGGCGGGAGGACCCCGCCGAGCAGTACTTC. It is translated as CASRPPGREDPAEQYF.